These 10 T cell receptor beta chains originate from one sample sequenced in a study of blood T cells in healthy people across ages. With a J-beta primer mix and a sample-barcoded 5' primer, a second PCR ran 7 to 11 cycles. TCRdb ran MiXCR on the 5' RACE reads and lists one entry per CDR3 protein. Of roughly 1,500,000 distinct CDR3 sequences listed, around 39% are singletons. Sequencing input: blood. These receptors all stem from a woman under 30 in good health.

This clonotype was observed a few times. V gene TRBV20-1 combines with J gene TRBJ1-4; D is unclear. Trimming pared 3 bases from V and 2 bases from J, leaving 13 bases between. The V gene's germline CDR1 is DFQATT and CDR2 SNEGSKA (reference sequence). The CDR3 is 15 residues long. CDR3 sequence: CSARDPVGTNEKLFF. The DNA of the CDR3 is TGCAGTGCTAGGGACCCCGTTGGGACTAATGAAAAACTGTTTTTT.

This clonotype was detected a few times. The V and J genes are TRBV20-1 and TRBJ2-5; no reliable D call. This CDR3 has 9 residues. V lost 0 bases to trimming and J lost 7 bases, with 0 bases between them. CDR1 and CDR2 (germline): DFQATT, SNEGSKA (reference sequence). CDR3 sequence: CSARETQYF. Written as DNA, the CDR3 is TGCAGTGCTAGAGAGACCCAGTACTTC.

This clonotype has more than one count but fewer than ten. The chain links TRBV20-1 to TRBJ2-1, with 11 bases lining up with TRBD2. Trimming removed 6 bases from V and 3 bases from J; junction bases left unmatched: 4. Germline CDR1 and CDR2: DFQATT and SNEGSKA (reference sequence). This CDR3 contains 14 residues. The CDR3 nucleotides are TGCAGTGCCTCGACTAGCGGGGTCTACAATGAGCAGTTCTTC. Translated, it gives CSASTSGVYNEQFF.

This clonotype was seen only a few times. The chain links TRBV27 to TRBJ2-3, with 8 positions matching TRBD2. J lost 4 bases, V lost 10 bases, and 10 bases had no gene match. The germline CDR1 and CDR2 sequences are MNHEY and SMNVEV (reference sequence). The CDR3 totals 14 residues. CDR3 in DNA: TGTGCCACCGCGACTAGCGAGTTTTCAGATACGCAGTATTTT. Protein sequence: CATATSEFSDTQYF.

This clonotype was counted a single time. The chain combines TRBV20-1 with TRBJ2-7, with a possible D match to TRBD2 (6 bases). Germline CDR1 and CDR2: DFQATT and SNEGSKA (reference sequence). The V end lost 4 bases, the J end lost 2 bases, and 12 bases lay between the germline ends. The CDR3 contains 13 residues. CDR3 in amino acids: CSAMGGSAYEQYF. As DNA, the CDR3 is TGCAGTGCTATGGGAGGAAGCGCCTACGAGCAGTACTTC.

This clonotype showed up just a few times. CDR3 sequence (DNA): TGTGCCAGCAGTTACTCGAGGATAGACGGAACTAGCACAGATACGCAGTATTTT. As protein: CASSYSRIDGTSTDTQYF. The gene calls are TRBV6-2 or TRBV6-3 and TRBJ2-3; D is unresolved. The CDR3 has 18 amino acids. V was shortened by 0 bases and J by 0 bases, with 16 bases between the two germline ends. From germline, CDR1 is MNHEY and CDR2 SVGEGT.

This clonotype has a handful of counts. The V call is TRBV10-3, the J call TRBJ1-2; 8 nucleotides align to TRBD1. The CDR3 is 16 residues long. Per germline, CDR1 ENHRY and CDR2 SYGVKD. With 3 bases clipped from V and 8 bases from J, the junction kept 14 bases outside the gene matches. The CDR3 region has the DNA TGTGCCATCAGTGATTTTCCCCGGACAGGGATGGACGGCTACACCTTC. It codes for CAISDFPRTGMDGYTF.

The rearrangement links TRBV7-2 to TRBJ2-1; D may be TRBD2 (6 bases). Germline CDR1 and CDR2: SGHTA and FQGNSA. The CDR3 contains 14 residues. Between the trimmed V and J ends, which lost 5 bases and 11 bases, there was a span of 19 bases. This CDR3 is CASSPVRLDLKQFF. CDR3 DNA: TGTGCCAGCAGCCCTGTCCGACTAGACCTTAAGCAGTTCTTC.

V gene TRBV20-1 combines with J gene TRBJ2-7; 8 bases fit TRBD2. The DNA end favors TRBJ2-5, so the J call may be wrong. The germline V gene encodes CDR1 DFQATT and CDR2 SNEGSKA (reference sequence). The CDR3 is made up of 13 amino acids. The chain's CDR3 is CSASSGFRETQYF. CDR3 bases: TGCAGTGCCTCTAGCGGGTTTAGGGAGACCCAGTACTTC.

The chain joins TRBV9 to TRBJ1-2; no reliable D call. Germline V gives CDR1 SGDLS, CDR2 YYNGEE. CDR3 length: 13 amino acids. Trimming left V 5 bases short and J 5 bases short, with 13 bases between. In DNA form, the CDR3 reads TGTGCCAGCAGATTGGACGGGGTTTATGGCTACACCTTC. Translated: CASRLDGVYGYTF. Filled out from reference TRBV9 and TRBJ1-2, the complete variable domain reads DSGVTQTPKHLITATGQRVTLRCSPRSGDLSVYWYQQSLDQGLQFLIQYYNGEERAKGNILERFSAQQFPDLHSELNLSSLELGDSALYFCASRLDGVYGYTFGSGTRLTVV.